The clone carrying this TCR beta chain appeared a few times. These data come from a study of T cells after yellow fever vaccination. TCRdb reanalysed the 5' RACE reads using MiXCR and keeps one entry per CDR3 protein. The data contain 300,000 to 400,000 distinct CDR3 sequences, 8.7% of them seen just once; the ten biggest clones take up roughly 17%. This CDR3 contains 13 residues. V gave up 5 bases and J gave up 6 bases, with 13 bases separating them. Germline-derived CDR1 and CDR2 are SGHTA and FQGNSA. The input for sequencing was PBMCs, taken on the day of the first yellow fever vaccination. The clonotype comes from a young man who received the YFV17D yellow fever vaccine. V gene TRBV7-2 combines with J gene TRBJ1-1; D is undetermined. This CDR3 is CASSPEAGAEAFF. In DNA, the CDR3 is TGTGCCAGCAGCCCGGAGGCCGGGGCTGAAGCTTTCTTT. Full variable domain (missing parts from reference TRBV7-2 and TRBJ1-1): GAGVSQSPSNKVTEKGKDVELRCDPISGHTALYWYRQSLGQGLEFLIYFQGNSAPDKSGLPSDRFSAERTGGSVSTLTIQRTQQEDSAVYLCASSPEAGAEAFFGQGTRLTVV.